This T cell receptor (beta chain) comes out of a study of identical twins. Broader study findings: Within cord blood, abundant beta clonotypes carried fewer insertions, but memory repertoires showed no such trend. Excess twin sharing in beta out-of-frame sequences was weaker.

A remark on this clonotype: Its target is not known.

Template switching supplied a universal primer site; unique molecular identifiers were carried on the cDNA. TCRdb processed the 5' RACE reads anew with MiXCR; each CDR3 protein has one entry. The sample shows 750,000 to 950,000 distinct CDR3 sequences, about 12% of them seen only once. Germline CDR1 and CDR2: LNHDA and SQIVND (reference sequence). V lost 8 bases to trimming and J lost 16 bases, with 30 bases between them. CDR3 length: 15 amino acids. This sample also belongs to another study, concerning yellow fever vaccine responses in identical twins.

This rearrangement joins TRBV19 to TRBJ2-4; the D call may be TRBD1 or TRBD2 (5 bases each). The TCR originated in a woman younger than 35 in good health. Sequencing was done on a sample of PBMCs. The CDR3 sequence is CASLPRGQGKDKLYF. Written as DNA, the CDR3 is TGTGCCAGTCTCCCCAGAGGGCAGGGAAAAGATAAGTTATACTTC. Complete variable domain (other parts from reference TRBV19 and TRBJ2-4): DGGITQSPKYLFRKEGQNVTLSCEQNLNHDAMYWYRQDPGQGLRLIYYSQIVNDFQKGDIAEGYSVSREKKESFPLTVTSAQKNPTAFYLCASLPRGQGKDKLYFGAGTRLSVL.